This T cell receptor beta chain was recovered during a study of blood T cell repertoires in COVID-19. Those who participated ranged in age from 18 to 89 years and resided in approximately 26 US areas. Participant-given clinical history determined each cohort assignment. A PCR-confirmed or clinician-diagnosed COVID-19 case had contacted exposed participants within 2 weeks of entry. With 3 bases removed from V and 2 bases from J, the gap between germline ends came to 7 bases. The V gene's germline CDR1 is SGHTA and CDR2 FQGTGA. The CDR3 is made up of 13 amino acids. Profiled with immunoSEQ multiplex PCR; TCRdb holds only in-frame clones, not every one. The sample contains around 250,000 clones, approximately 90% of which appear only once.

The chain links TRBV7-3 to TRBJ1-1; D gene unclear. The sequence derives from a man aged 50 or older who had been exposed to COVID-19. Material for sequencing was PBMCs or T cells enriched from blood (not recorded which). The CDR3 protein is CASSLSVNTEAFF. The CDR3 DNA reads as TGTGCCAGCAGCTTGTCGGTTAACACTGAAGCTTTCTTT.